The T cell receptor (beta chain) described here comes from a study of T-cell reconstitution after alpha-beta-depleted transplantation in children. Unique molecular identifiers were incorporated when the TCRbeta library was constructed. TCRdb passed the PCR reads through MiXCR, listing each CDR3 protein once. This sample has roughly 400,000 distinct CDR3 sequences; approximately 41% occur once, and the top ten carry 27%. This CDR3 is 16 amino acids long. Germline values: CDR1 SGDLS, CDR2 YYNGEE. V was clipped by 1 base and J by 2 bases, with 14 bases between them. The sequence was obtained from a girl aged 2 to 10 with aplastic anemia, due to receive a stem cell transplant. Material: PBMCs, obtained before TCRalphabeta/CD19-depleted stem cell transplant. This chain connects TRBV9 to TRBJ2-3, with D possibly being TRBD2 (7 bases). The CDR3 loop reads CASSVRPGGVTDTQYF. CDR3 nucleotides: TGTGCCAGCAGCGTACGTCCGGGGGGCGTCACAGATACGCAGTATTTT.